The 18 T cell receptor beta chains below all came from one sample that was sequenced in a study of blood T cells in healthy people across ages. Through a sample-barcoded 5' primer and a J-beta primer mix, a second PCR was run for roughly 6 to 12 cycles. MiXCR, applied by TCRdb to the 5' RACE reads, yields one record per CDR3 protein. The sample has roughly 900,000 distinct CDR3 sequences, more than 25% seen once. The source material was blood. Every receptor here comes from a woman at least 80 years old in good health.

This clonotype was observed many times. The V gene is TRBV24-1, the J gene TRBJ2-6; 8 bases fit TRBD1. V was pared by 3 bases and J by 3 bases, with 3 bases of the junction left unmatched. The CDR3 totals 16 residues. Germline V gene sequence: CDR1 KGHDR, CDR2 SFDVKD. CDR3 residues: CATSDRTGNGANVLTF. CDR3 DNA: TGTGCCACCAGTGATCGGACAGGGAATGGGGCCAACGTCCTGACTTTC.

This clonotype has just a few counts. With a much larger clone just one base away, this may be a read error. CDR3 sequence (DNA): TGTGCCATCAGCGGACAGGGGGGGATCAATGAGCAGTACTTC. It yields the protein CAISGQGGINEQYF. The J gene is TRBJ2-1, the V gene TRBV10-3, with 10 bases aligning to TRBD1. The closer fit of TRBJ2-7 to the DNA end suggests the J call may be wrong. CDR1 and CDR2 (germline): ENHRY, SYGVKD. This CDR3 has 14 amino acids.

Of note for this clonotype: A read error may explain this, as a much larger clone is one base away. The chain carries TRBV7-2 and TRBJ1-2; no reliable D call. The CDR3 runs 13 residues. V was pared by 5 bases and J by 4 bases, with 11 bases between. CDR1 is SGHTA, CDR2 FQGNSA, per germline. The CDR3 sequence is CASSVEQPYGYTF. The CDR3 bases are TGTGCCAGCAGCGTAGAACAGCCCTATGGCTACACCTTC.

CDR3 amino acids: CSADPGGSGYTF. DNA of the CDR3: TGCAGCGCCGATCCAGGGGGTTCGGGCTACACCTTC. This chain uses TRBV29-1 with TRBJ1-2, with 7 bases lining up with TRBD1. Germline CDR1 is SQVTM and CDR2 is ANQGSEA. The CDR3 spans 12 residues. Germline trimming cut 7 bases from V and 8 bases from J; bases unmatched to any gene: 10.

V and J are TRBV14 and TRBJ1-6; TRBD1 matches at 7 bases. Trimming at V came to 2 bases and at J to 7 bases, leaving 5 bases not matched to a gene. The CDR3 runs 15 residues. Per the germline V gene, CDR1 is SGHDN and CDR2 is FVKESK. The CDR3, as DNA: TGTGCCAGCAGCCAAAGAGCAGGGGGGAATTCACCCCTCCACTTT. Translation: CASSQRAGGNSPLHF.

The chain employs TRBV7-9 and TRBJ1-2, with no clear D. V was cut by 6 bases and J by 7 bases, with 18 bases left in between. Per germline, CDR1 SEHNR and CDR2 FQNEAQ (reference sequence). The CDR3 length is 14 residues. The chain's CDR3 is CASSHAESACGYTF. The CDR3 nucleotides read TGTGCCAGCAGTCATGCGGAGAGTGCCTGTGGCTACACCTTC. The variable domain in full, with the rest retrieved from reference TRBV7-9 and TRBJ1-2, is DTGVSQNPRHKITKRGQNVTFRCDPISEHNRLYWYRQTLGQGPEFLTYFQNEAQLEKSRLLSDRFSAERPKGSFSTLEIQRTEQGDSAMYLCASSHAESACGYTFGSGTRLTVV.

V and J are TRBV5-1 and TRBJ2-5; D unresolved. This CDR3 is built from 14 residues. Between the trimmed V and J ends, which lost 5 bases and 11 bases, there was a span of 22 bases. From germline, CDR1 is SGHRS and CDR2 YFSETQ. This chain's CDR3 is CASRSIPIYNGQYF. The CDR3 DNA is TGCGCCAGCAGAAGTATTCCCATTTACAATGGGCAGTACTTC.

This clonotype has at least ten counts. The V and J genes are TRBV5-4 and TRBJ2-3; D is possibly TRBD1 or TRBD2 (6 bases each). Germline V lookup: CDR1 SGHNT, CDR2 YYREEE (reference sequence). V lost 4 bases and J lost 3, with 18 bases in between. The CDR3 is made up of 16 amino acids. The CDR3 DNA sequence: TGTGCCAGCAGCCCCCCGACGGGGGCGGGAACAGATACGCAGTATTTT. Amino acid sequence: CASSPPTGAGTDTQYF.

This clonotype was seen repeatedly, ten times or more. CDR3 region: CASTLGDKTYEQYF. CDR3 nucleotides: TGCGCCAGCACGTTAGGTGACAAGACCTACGAGCAGTACTTC. The gene calls are TRBV10-2 and TRBJ2-7; D is uncertain. The CDR3 runs to 14 residues. CDR1 and CDR2 from the germline V gene are WSHSY and SAAADI. Deletions cut 7 bases from V and 2 bases from J, with 15 bases between.

This clonotype was detected many times. This chain uses TRBV2 with TRBJ2-7, with D uncertain. Trimming pared 3 bases from V and 3 bases from J, leaving 12 bases between. This CDR3 is 14 amino acids long. Germline assignment: CDR1 SNHLY and CDR2 FYNNEI. The CDR3 DNA follows: TGTGCCAGCAGTGACGGTGCTATGGTCTACGAGCAGTACTTC. Its translation is CASSDGAMVYEQYF.

To note about this clonotype: This clone may be a read error of a much larger clone one base away. The V call is TRBV6-5, the J call TRBJ1-2, with D unclear. CDR3 length: 13 residues. The V gene's germline CDR1 is MNHEY and CDR2 SVGAGI. The DNA for the CDR3 is TGTGCCAGCAGTACTGCAGGAGACTATGGCGACACCTTC. The encoded protein is CASSTAGDYGDTF.

This clonotype has a handful of counts. This chain uses TRBV21-1 with TRBJ1-6; TRBD1, the table's D call, lacks a check against the DNA. TRBV21-1 is labeled a pseudogene. CDR3 size: 18 residues. The CDR3 reads CASSSDRVRGSYNSPLHF. As DNA, the CDR3 is TGTGCCAGCAGCAGCGACAGGGTCCGGGGCTCCTATAATTCACCCCTCCACTTT.

The rearrangement uses TRBV18 and TRBJ1-4; 9 bases are a match to TRBD1. V dropped 3 bases and J dropped 3; count of bases not matched to a gene: 5. The germline V gene has CDR1 KGHSH and CDR2 LQKENI. The CDR3 extends over 16 amino acids. The CDR3, as DNA: TGTGCCAGCTCACCGGGACAGGGCGGATCTAATGAAAAACTGTTTTTT. Translated, it gives CASSPGQGGSNEKLFF.

Note on this clonotype: This may come from a read error, since a much larger clone is one base off. In nucleotides, the CDR3 is TGTGCCGCCAGTGTTTGGGCCTACGAGCAGTACTTC. It yields the protein CAASVWAYEQYF. This chain joins TRBV24-1 and TRBJ2-7; no definite D call. This CDR3 comprises 12 residues. Looked up from germline, CDR1 is KGHDR and CDR2 is SFDVKD.

There are a few counts of this clonotype. V usage is TRBV20-1 and J usage is TRBJ2-3; TRBD2 matches at 9 bases. The ends lost 5 bases at V and 2 bases at J; junction bases unmatched: 17. The length of the CDR3 is 18 residues. Germline assignment: CDR1 DFQATT and CDR2 SNEGSKA (reference sequence). The CDR3 coding sequence is TGCAGTGCTCGTCGGGGCGGGGGGGTCAGGGAGAACACAGATACGCAGTATTTT. Residues: CSARRGGGVRENTDTQYF.

This clonotype was counted many times. The genes are TRBV20-1 and TRBJ2-1, with TRBD2 identical over 7 bases. The length of the CDR3 is 13 residues. Trimming removed 8 bases from V and 7 bases from J; junction bases left unmatched: 11. Per the germline V gene, CDR1 is DFQATT and CDR2 is SNEGSKA (reference sequence). The CDR3 is CSPLLADGNEQFF. For the CDR3, the DNA is TGCAGTCCCCTTCTAGCGGACGGGAATGAGCAGTTCTTC.

A note on this clonotype: An end of the junction does not agree with germline; a read error may underlie this. The chain uses TRBV11-2 and TRBJ1-5; no reliable D call. Germline V CDR1 and CDR2: SGHAT, FQNNGV. This CDR3 is built from 15 residues. The CDR3 here is CASSQDEDSNQPQHF. The DNA of the CDR3 is TGCGCCAGCAGCCAAGATGAGGATAGCAATCAGCCCCAGCATTTT.

This clonotype came up a few times. The J gene is TRBJ1-1, the V gene TRBV20-1; 9 bases fit TRBD1. The CDR3 has 13 residues. Germline trimming cut 3 bases from V and 7 bases from J; bases unmatched to any gene: 6. Per the germline V gene, CDR1 is DFQATT and CDR2 is SNEGSKA (reference sequence). The CDR3 loop reads CSASRDRVSEAFF. As DNA, the CDR3 is TGCAGTGCTAGTAGGGACAGGGTTAGTGAAGCTTTCTTT.